These T cell receptor beta chains were read from a single sample in a study of blood T cell repertoires in COVID-19. Sequencing was performed with immunoSEQ multiplex PCR; in TCRdb, only in-frame clones are kept and a portion is missing. The repertoire has under 450,000 clones, approximately 86% of them found once; the top ten carry under 8.5%. The sequenced sample was peripheral blood. The source of these receptors is an older woman with COVID-19, enrolled during active disease. Each CDR3 is given with its conserved first and last residue. Each record gives: J gene, V gene, D gene, CDR3 protein. D genes are given only for firm matches.

j_call: TRBJ2-1; v_call: TRBV6-5; d_call: NA; cdr3_aa: CASSTPREQFF
j_call: TRBJ1-4; v_call: TRBV2; d_call: TRBD1; cdr3_aa: CASSYTGEEVEKLFF
j_call: TRBJ2-7; v_call: TRBV5-1; d_call: TRBD2; cdr3_aa: CASSSGTRGDEQYF
j_call: TRBJ2-1; v_call: TRBV4-1; d_call: TRBD1; cdr3_aa: CASSQNRDRYGNEQFF
j_call: TRBJ1-2; v_call: TRBV27; d_call: NA; cdr3_aa: CASSPDWEYGYTF
j_call: TRBJ2-3; v_call: TRBV5-1; d_call: NA; cdr3_aa: CASSLRTDKDTQYF
j_call: TRBJ2-1; v_call: TRBV19; d_call: TRBD1; cdr3_aa: CASSLGQGAFNEQFF
j_call: TRBJ2-1; v_call: TRBV19; d_call: NA; cdr3_aa: CACAGDRNTEQFF
j_call: TRBJ1-2; v_call: TRBV5-4; d_call: TRBD1; cdr3_aa: CASSLGQGGYTF
j_call: TRBJ2-6; v_call: TRBV30; d_call: NA; cdr3_aa: CAWIGPFSGANVLTF
j_call: TRBJ1-2; v_call: TRBV19; d_call: TRBD1; cdr3_aa: CASAAGDRGLNGYTF
j_call: TRBJ2-1; v_call: TRBV7-2; d_call: TRBD2; cdr3_aa: CASSSRGGGFYNEQFF
j_call: TRBJ2-7; v_call: TRBV30; d_call: NA; cdr3_aa: CAGGGRWASGQYF